The source of this T cell receptor beta chain is a study of blood T cell repertoires in COVID-19 (dated by TCRdb to about 2020). Notes on the research overall: The collaborator samples originated in the United States, Italy and Spain and spanned the acute and convalescent phases of COVID-19. The material from the prospective study consisted of cDNA or gDNA derived from T cells, B-cell-depleted T cells, or PBMCs. The dataset comprised deeply sampled blood TCRbeta repertoires from subjects exposed to, actively infected with, or recovered from COVID-19. The repertoires were released in a freely available public database meant as a resource for research on the immune response to SARS-CoV-2. The samples were drawn from the first 160 participants of the ongoing ImmuneRACE study and from more than 1,000 subjects provided by 6 global collaborators. Nearly every sample came with metadata listing a de-identified subject ID, COVID-19 status, age in years and sex. Where available, HLA class I and class II types were taken from metadata supplied by the sample provider and were not determined by assay-based typing. Overall study results and their limits: How much clinical and demographic metadata was included differed by source and by participant, and the metadata was provided uncurated.

In this sample, this clone turned up once. The target of this receptor is not known. No much larger clone exists at a distance of one base, and base qualities are not known. TCRbeta CDR3 regions were amplified from genomic DNA by means of the immunoSEQ Assay, a bias-controlled multiplex PCR. In the source study's methods: Within the assay, amplification of reference gene primers was used to estimate how many nucleated cells each sample contained. To quantify the absolute abundance of each unique TCRbeta CDR3 rearrangement, sequence reads were collapsed and filtered. For each sample, productive Simpson clonality was calculated as the square root of Simpson's diversity index over productive rearrangements. The clones in this table, taken by TCRdb from immuneACCESS, are in-frame only. Not every clone is retained; where verified, under half of the shortfall comes from an unresolved V gene, and the cause of the rest is unknown. The V and J calls and the clone size are those of that table, but D and trimming were determined from the DNA. The sample table contains over 300,000 clones; only one count was recorded for roughly 85% of them. The biggest ten clones account for approximately 7.9% of the sample.

Each collaborating institution followed its own protocols to collect whole blood in K2EDTA tubes. Collaborator samples were shipped for TCRbeta analysis as frozen whole blood, isolated PBMCs, or DNA extracted from either sample type. This TCR was sampled from a human donor in a cohort sampled during active COVID-19. The sequenced sample was peripheral blood.

The nucleotide sequence reads as follows: TGTGCCAGCAGTTACGAGGGGGCGGTTGCCGGGGAGCTGTTTTTT. It specifies CASSYEGAVAGELFF. The receptor chain draws on TRBV6-6 and TRBJ2-2, with TRBD1 identical over 7 junction bases. CDR1 is given as MNHNY and CDR2 as SVGAGI, both from the germline V gene (reference sequence). Relative to germline, V is missing 2 bases and J is missing 6 bases, with 6 bases of the junction outside any gene match. From cysteine to phenylalanine, the CDR3 is 15 amino acids long. Only the CDR3 region is kept as DNA, spanning 45 bases read in frame from base 1.